The T cell receptor beta chain under discussion was sequenced for a study of beta chain features in type 1 diabetes. There are 14 residues in the CDR3. In germline, CDR1 is SGHRS, CDR2 YFSETQ. As every portion of the isolated RNA was reverse transcribed, the sequencing read expressed TCRB transcripts. Clones were read by immunoSEQ multiplex PCR, and TCRdb kept only the in-frame ones, dropping some. The table includes around 19,000 clones, 45% to 50% detected once. This sequence joins TRBV5-1 and TRBJ2-5, with D perhaps TRBD1 (6 bases). The DNA end favors TRBJ2-7, so the J call may be wrong. The clonotype comes from a man aged 18 to 35 in good health. The source material was stem cell memory CD4+ T cells from blood. This CDR3 is CASSGTGSVAEQYF. CDR3 DNA sequence: TGCGCCAGCAGCGGAACAGGGTCAGTGGCCGAGCAGTACTTC.